The subject of this entry is one T cell receptor beta chain. This entry comes from a study of blood T cell repertoires in COVID-19. Study-wide context: The United States, Italy and Spain provided the acute and convalescent COVID-19 samples. Sources were T cells, B-cell-depleted T cells, or PBMCs; the material itself was cDNA or gDNA.

Per the study methods: Nucleated cell counts were estimated from reference gene primer amplification. Data came from immunoSEQ multiplex PCR; TCRdb stores just in-frame clones and leaves some out. That table supplies the V and J calls and clone size; D and trimming were determined from the DNA. This table has around 170,000 clones, about 74% appearing once. The V gene lost 2 bases and the J gene lost 6 bases, with 19 bases spanning the gap. The length of the CDR3 is 16 residues. CDR1 and CDR2 from the germline V gene are LGHDT and YNNKEL (reference sequence). The specimen was peripheral blood. The rearrangement uses TRBV3-1 (or the pseudogene TRBV3-2) and TRBJ1-1; TRBD1 might be the D (5 bases). The receptor's source is a woman aged 80 or over with acute or convalescent COVID-19. The CDR3 loop reads CASSQPSSGLVSEAFF. The DNA of the CDR3 is TGTGCCAGCAGCCAACCATCATCGGGACTAGTGTCTGAAGCTTTCTTT.